The 11 T cell receptor beta chains listed next were all sequenced from one sample in a study of cytomegalovirus exposure and HLA in healthy donors. The primer mix had 60 Vbeta and 13 Jbeta primers. The protocol was immunoSEQ multiplex PCR, while the TCRdb copy is restricted to in-frame clones and leaves out a portion. The sample includes approximately 110,000 clones, around 75% seen only once; the top ten take approximately 2%. The sample taken for sequencing was PBMCs. The source is a man aged 25-40 years in good health and CMV-seronegative.

The genes are TRBV25-1 and TRBJ1-1; possible D gene TRBD1, 5 bases. The V gene lost 2 bases and the J gene lost 3 bases, with 13 bases spanning the gap. The CDR3 sequence is 15 residues long. Germline CDR1 MGHDK, CDR2 SYGVNS. The CDR3 loop is CASSESVGGYTEAFF. In nucleotides, the CDR3 is TGTGCCAGCAGTGAAAGTGTGGGGGGATACACTGAAGCTTTCTTT.

The genes are TRBV5-1 and TRBJ2-3; possibly TRBD1 for D (6 bases). V was clipped by 1 base and J by 6 bases, with 12 bases between them. This CDR3 spans 14 amino acids. Germline V lookup: CDR1 SGHRS, CDR2 YFSETQ. This CDR3 is CASSLQGRGDTQYF. The CDR3 DNA reads as TGCGCCAGCAGCTTGCAGGGGAGAGGGGATACGCAGTATTTT.

The gene calls are TRBV4-3 and TRBJ2-3; 7 bases align to TRBD2. Germline V gene sequence: CDR1 LGHNA, CDR2 YSLEER. V lost 4 bases and J lost 0; bases outside the gene matches: 4. CDR3 size: 15 residues. The CDR3 sequence: CASSPRLASTDTQYF. The CDR3 coding sequence is TGCGCCAGCAGCCCCCGACTAGCTAGCACAGATACGCAGTATTTT.

The rearrangement uses TRBV9 and TRBJ2-7; the D gene is possibly TRBD1 (6 bases). V lost 4 bases to trimming and J lost 6 bases, with 14 bases between them. Germline assignment: CDR1 SGDLS and CDR2 YYNGEE. The CDR3 has 13 residues. The CDR3: CASSSPQGAEQYF. The CDR3 nucleotides are TGTGCCAGCAGCTCGCCACAGGGCGCCGAGCAGTACTTC.

This clone was detected only a few times. V gene TRBV27 combines with J gene TRBJ2-4, with D perhaps matching TRBD1 (7 bases). Germline CDR1 and CDR2: MNHEY and SMNVEV (reference sequence). There are 16 residues in the CDR3. Trimming cost V 2 bases and J 3 bases, with 14 bases left between them. CDR3 bases: TGTGCCAGCAGTTTAGGGTCAGGGGGAGGCAAAAACATTCAGTACTTC. Amino acid sequence: CASSLGSGGGKNIQYF.

The chain recombines TRBV2 with TRBJ2-5, with TRBD1 matching 7 bases. Gene TRBJ2-7 matches the end of the DNA better, so the J call may be wrong. The CDR3 runs 14 residues. Germline V gives CDR1 SNHLY, CDR2 FYNNEI. The CDR3 spells CASSQQGPGYEQYF. The CDR3 nucleotides are TGTGCCAGCAGCCAACAGGGGCCGGGTTACGAGCAGTACTTC.

This clone has just one count. The J gene is TRBJ1-1, the V gene TRBV15; TRBD1 might be the D (5 bases). This CDR3 is 14 amino acids long. The V gene lost 0 bases and the J gene lost 1 base, with 6 bases spanning the gap. Germline V lookup: CDR1 LNHNV, CDR2 YYDKDF (reference sequence). The CDR3 DNA is TGTGCCACCAGCAGAGACCAGGGGAACACTGAAGCTTTCTTT. It translates to CATSRDQGNTEAFF. Based on the CDR3 plus reference TRBV15 and TRBJ1-1, the full variable domain is DAMVIQNPRYQVTQFGKPVTLSCSQTLNHNVMYWYQQKSSQAPKLLFHYYDKDFNNEADTPDNFQSRRPNTSFCFLDIRSPGLGDTAMYLCATSRDQGNTEAFFGQGTRLTVV.

The V gene is TRBV5-1, the J gene TRBJ2-6, with a tentative D call TRBD2 (6 bases). The CDR3 has 17 residues. Germline V gives CDR1 SGHRS, CDR2 YFSETQ. Trimming removed 0 bases from V and 3 bases from J, with 13 bases in between. This CDR3 reads CASSLGTGAGGANVLTF. The CDR3, as DNA: TGCGCCAGCAGCTTGGGAACGGGAGCAGGTGGGGCCAACGTCCTGACTTTC.

The chain links TRBV21-1 to TRBJ2-7; the D call of TRBD2 is as the table states it, not checked on the DNA. TRBV21-1 is tagged as a pseudogene. The CDR3 has 16 residues. In DNA form, the CDR3 reads TGTGCCAGCAGCTTACGACTAGCGGGGAGCCCCTACGAGCAGTACTTC. Translation: CASSLRLAGSPYEQYF.

The gene calls are TRBV19 and TRBJ1-1; the match to TRBD1 covers 9 bases. Germline CDR1 and CDR2: LNHDA and SQIVND (reference sequence). The CDR3 runs to 16 residues. J gave up 5 bases and V 10 bases, and 17 bases lay outside the gene matches. This chain's CDR3 is CATSAGTGKVRTEAFF. For the CDR3, the DNA is TGTGCCACCTCAGCCGGGACAGGGAAGGTACGAACTGAAGCTTTCTTT.

The rearrangement uses TRBV18 and TRBJ1-2; D remains unclear. This CDR3 has 13 amino acids. Germline V gene lookup returns CDR1 KGHSH and CDR2 LQKENI. Trimming shortened V by 3 bases and J by 6 bases, and 11 bases separated the two germline ends. The CDR3 DNA is TGTGCCAGCTCACCGCGGGCCGGGGATGGCTACACCTTC. It translates to CASSPRAGDGYTF.